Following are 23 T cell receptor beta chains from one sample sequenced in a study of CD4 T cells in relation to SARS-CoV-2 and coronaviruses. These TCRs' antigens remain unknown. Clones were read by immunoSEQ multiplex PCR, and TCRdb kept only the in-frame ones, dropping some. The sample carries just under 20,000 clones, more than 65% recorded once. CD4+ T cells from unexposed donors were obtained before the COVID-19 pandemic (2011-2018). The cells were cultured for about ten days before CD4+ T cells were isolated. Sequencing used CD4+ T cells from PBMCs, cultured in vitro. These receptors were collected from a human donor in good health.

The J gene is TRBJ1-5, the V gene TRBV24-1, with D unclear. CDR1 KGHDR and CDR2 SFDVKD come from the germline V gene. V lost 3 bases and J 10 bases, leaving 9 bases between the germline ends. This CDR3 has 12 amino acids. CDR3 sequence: CATSDTVGPQHF. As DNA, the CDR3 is TGTGCCACCAGTGATACCGTGGGACCCCAGCATTTT.

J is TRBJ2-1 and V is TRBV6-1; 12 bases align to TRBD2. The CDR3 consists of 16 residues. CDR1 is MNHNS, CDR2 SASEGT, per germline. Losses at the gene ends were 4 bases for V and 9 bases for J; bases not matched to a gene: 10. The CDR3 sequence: CASSATGTSGSSEQFF. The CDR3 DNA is TGTGCCAGCAGTGCAACCGGGACTAGCGGGTCAAGTGAGCAGTTCTTC.

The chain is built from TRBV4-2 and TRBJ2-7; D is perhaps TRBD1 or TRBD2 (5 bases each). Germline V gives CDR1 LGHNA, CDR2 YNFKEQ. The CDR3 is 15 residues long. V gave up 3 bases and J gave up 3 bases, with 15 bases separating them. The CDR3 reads CASSQVGDGHYEQYF. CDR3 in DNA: TGTGCCAGCAGCCAGGTGGGGGACGGGCACTACGAGCAGTACTTC.

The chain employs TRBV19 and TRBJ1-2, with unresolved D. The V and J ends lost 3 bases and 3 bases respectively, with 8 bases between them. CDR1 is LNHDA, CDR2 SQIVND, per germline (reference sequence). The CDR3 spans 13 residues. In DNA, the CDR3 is TGTGCCAGTAGTATGGACTCATACTATGGCTACACCTTC. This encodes CASSMDSYYGYTF.

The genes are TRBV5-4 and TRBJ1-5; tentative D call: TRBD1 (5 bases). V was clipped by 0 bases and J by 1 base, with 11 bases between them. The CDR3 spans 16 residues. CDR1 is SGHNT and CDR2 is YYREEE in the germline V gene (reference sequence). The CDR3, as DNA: TGTGCCAGCAGCTTGGGGGGGTTAAGGAGCAATCAGCCCCAGCATTTT. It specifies CASSLGGLRSNQPQHF.

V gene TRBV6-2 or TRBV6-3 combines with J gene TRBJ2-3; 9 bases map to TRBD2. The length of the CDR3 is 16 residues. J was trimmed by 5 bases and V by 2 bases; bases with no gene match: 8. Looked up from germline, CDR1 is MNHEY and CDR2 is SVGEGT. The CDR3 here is CASSYVAGGPGDTQYF. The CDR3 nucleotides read TGTGCCAGCAGTTACGTGGCGGGGGGGCCGGGAGATACGCAGTATTTT.

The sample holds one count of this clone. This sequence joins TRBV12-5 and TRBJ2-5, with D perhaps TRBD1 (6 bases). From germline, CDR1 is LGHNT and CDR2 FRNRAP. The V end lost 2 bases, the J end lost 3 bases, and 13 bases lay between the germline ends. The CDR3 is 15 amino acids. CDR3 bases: TGTGCTAGTGGTTTGACCCCTGGGGGCAAAGAGACCCAGTACTTC. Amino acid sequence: CASGLTPGGKETQYF.

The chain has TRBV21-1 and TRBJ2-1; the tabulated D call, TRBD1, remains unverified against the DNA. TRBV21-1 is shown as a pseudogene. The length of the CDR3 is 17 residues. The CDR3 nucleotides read TGTGCCAGCAGCAAAAGGGGCACCGGACATAAATACAATGAGCAGTTCTTC. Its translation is CASSKRGTGHKYNEQFF.

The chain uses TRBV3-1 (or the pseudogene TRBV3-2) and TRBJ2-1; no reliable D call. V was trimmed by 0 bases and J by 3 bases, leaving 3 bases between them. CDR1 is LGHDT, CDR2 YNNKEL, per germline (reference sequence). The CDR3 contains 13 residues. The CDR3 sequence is CASSQELYNEQFF. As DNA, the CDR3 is TGTGCCAGCAGCCAAGAACTCTACAATGAGCAGTTCTTC.

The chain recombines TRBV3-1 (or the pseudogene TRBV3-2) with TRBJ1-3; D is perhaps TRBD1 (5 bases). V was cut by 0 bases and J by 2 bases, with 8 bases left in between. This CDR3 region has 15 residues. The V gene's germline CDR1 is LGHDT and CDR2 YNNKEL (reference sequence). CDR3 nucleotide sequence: TGTGCCAGCAGCCAAGATGCAGGGACTGGAAACACCATATATTTT. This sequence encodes CASSQDAGTGNTIYF.

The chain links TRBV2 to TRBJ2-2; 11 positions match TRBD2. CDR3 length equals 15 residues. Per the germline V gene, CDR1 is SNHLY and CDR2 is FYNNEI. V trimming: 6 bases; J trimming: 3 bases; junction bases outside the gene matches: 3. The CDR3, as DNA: TGTGCCAGCAGGCTTAGCGGGGGGGACACCGGGGAGCTGTTTTTT. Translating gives CASRLSGGDTGELFF. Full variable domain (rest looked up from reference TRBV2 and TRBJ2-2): EPEVTQTPSHQVTQMGQEVILRCVPISNHLYFYWYRQILGQKVEFLVSFYNNEISEKSEIFDDQFSVERPDGSNFTLKIRSTKLEDSAMYFCASRLSGGDTGELFFGEGSRLTVL.

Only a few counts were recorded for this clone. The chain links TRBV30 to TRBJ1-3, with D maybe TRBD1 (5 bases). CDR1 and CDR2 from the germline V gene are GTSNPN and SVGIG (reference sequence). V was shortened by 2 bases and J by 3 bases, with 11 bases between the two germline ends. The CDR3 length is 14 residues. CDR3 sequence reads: CAWSRGEIGNTIYF. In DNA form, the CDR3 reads TGTGCCTGGAGTCGAGGGGAAATTGGAAACACCATATATTTT.

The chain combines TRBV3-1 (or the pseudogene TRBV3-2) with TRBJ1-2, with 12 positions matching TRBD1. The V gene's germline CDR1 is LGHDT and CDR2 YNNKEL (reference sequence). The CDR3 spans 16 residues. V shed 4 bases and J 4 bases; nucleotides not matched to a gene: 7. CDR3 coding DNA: TGTGCCAGCAGCCTTGCGGGACAGGGGGCTTTCTATGGCTACACCTTC. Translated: CASSLAGQGAFYGYTF.

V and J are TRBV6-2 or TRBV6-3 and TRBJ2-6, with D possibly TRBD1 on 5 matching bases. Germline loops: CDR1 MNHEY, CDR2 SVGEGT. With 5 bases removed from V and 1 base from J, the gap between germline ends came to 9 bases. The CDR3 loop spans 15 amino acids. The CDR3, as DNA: TGTGCCAGCAGTCAGGGTTCTTCTGGGGCCAACGTCCTGACTTTC. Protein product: CASSQGSSGANVLTF.

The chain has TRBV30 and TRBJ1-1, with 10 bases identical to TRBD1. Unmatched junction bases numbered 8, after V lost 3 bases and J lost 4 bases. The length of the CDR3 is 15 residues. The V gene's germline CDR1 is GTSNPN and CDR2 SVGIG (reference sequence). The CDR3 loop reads CAWRSGQGGFTEAFF. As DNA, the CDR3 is TGTGCCTGGAGATCCGGACAGGGGGGATTCACTGAAGCTTTCTTT.

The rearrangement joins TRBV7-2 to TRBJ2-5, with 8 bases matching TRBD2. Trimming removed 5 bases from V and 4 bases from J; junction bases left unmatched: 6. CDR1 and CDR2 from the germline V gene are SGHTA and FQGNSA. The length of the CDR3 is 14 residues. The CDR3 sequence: CASSTVAGLETQYF. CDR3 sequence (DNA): TGTGCCAGCAGCACCGTAGCGGGGTTAGAGACCCAGTACTTC.

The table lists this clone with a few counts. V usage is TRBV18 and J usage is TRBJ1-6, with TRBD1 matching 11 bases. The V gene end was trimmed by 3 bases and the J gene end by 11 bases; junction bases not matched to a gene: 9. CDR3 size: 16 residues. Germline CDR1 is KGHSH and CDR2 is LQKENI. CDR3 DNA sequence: TGTGCCAGCTCACCCCTCCAAGGGACAGGGGGAACACCCCTCCACTTT. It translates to CASSPLQGTGGTPLHF. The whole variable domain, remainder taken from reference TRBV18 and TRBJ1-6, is NAGVMQNPRHLVRRRGQEARLRCSPMKGHSHVYWYRQLPEEGLKFMVYLQKENIIDESGMPKERFSAEFPKEGPSILRIQQVVRGDSAAYFCASSPLQGTGGTPLHFGNGTRLTVT.

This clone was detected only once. The CDR3 DNA sequence: TGTGCCAGCGAGGAAGGGGTGACTAGCGGGAGTAGTGAGCAGTTCTTC. Translated: CASEEGVTSGSSEQFF. V is TRBV7-3 and J is TRBJ2-1; TRBD2 agrees at 12 bases. Trimming removed 8 bases from V and 9 bases from J; junction bases left unmatched: 14. The germline gives CDR1 SGHTA, CDR2 FQGTGA. The CDR3 sequence is 16 residues long. Together with reference TRBV7-3 and TRBJ2-1, the CDR3 gives the full variable domain: GAGVSQTPSNKVTEKGKYVELRCDPISGHTALYWYRQSLGQGPEFLIYFQGTGAADDSGLPNDRFFAVRPEGSVSTLKIQRTERGDSAVYLCASEEGVTSGSSEQFFGPGTRLTVL.

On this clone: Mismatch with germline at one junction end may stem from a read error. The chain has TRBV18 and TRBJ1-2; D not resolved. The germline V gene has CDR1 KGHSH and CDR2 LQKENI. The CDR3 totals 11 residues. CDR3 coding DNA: TGTGCCAGCTCACCACTTGCGAGCCCATACTTC. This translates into CASSPLASPYF. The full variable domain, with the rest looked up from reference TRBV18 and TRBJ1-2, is NAGVMQNPRHLVRRRGQEARLRCSPMKGHSHVYWYRQLPEEGLKFMVYLQKENIIDESGMPKERFSAEFPKEGPSILRIQQVVRGDSAAYFCASSPLASPYFGSGTRLTVV.

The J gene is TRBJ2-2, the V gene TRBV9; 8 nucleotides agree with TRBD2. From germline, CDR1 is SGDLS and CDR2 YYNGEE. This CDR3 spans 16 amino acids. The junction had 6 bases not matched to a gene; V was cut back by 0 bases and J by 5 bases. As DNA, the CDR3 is TGTGCCAGCAGCGTAGTCGGGGGGGGTGTTACCGGGGAGCTGTTTTTT. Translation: CASSVVGGGVTGELFF.

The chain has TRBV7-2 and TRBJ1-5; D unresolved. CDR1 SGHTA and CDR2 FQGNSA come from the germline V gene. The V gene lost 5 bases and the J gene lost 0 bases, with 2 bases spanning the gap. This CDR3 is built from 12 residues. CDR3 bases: TGTGCCAGCAGCCATAGCAATCAGCCCCAGCATTTT. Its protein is CASSHSNQPQHF.

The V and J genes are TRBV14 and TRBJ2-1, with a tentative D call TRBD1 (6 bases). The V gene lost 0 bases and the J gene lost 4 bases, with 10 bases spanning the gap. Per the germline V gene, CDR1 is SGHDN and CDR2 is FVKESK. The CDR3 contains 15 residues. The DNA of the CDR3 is TGTGCCAGCAGCCAAGACAGGGGTATTTACAATGAGCAGTTCTTC. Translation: CASSQDRGIYNEQFF.

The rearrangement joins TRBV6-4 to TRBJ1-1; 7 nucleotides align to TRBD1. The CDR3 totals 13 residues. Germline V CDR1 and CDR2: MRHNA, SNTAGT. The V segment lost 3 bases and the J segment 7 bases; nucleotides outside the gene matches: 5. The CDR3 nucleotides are TGTGCCAGCAGTGAACAGGGGATAGGTGAAGCTTTCTTT. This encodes CASSEQGIGEAFF.